The rows below give T cell receptor beta chains drawn from one sample of a study of blood T cells in healthy people across ages. TCRdb used MiXCR to reprocess the 5' RACE reads, holding one entry per CDR3 protein. The sample carries roughly 1 million distinct CDR3 sequences, approximately 26% recorded once. These data were likewise used in another study, on T cells of mothers and their children.

Sequenced input: blood. The origin of the receptors is a girl aged 2 to 10 in good health. The CDR3 runs from the conserved cysteine through the conserved F or W. Fields, in order: CDR3 length, V gene, J gene, D gene, clone size, CDR3 protein, CDR3 DNA. D genes are given only for firm matches. Size values are once, few and many counts, or a class for expanded clones, and some rows have none.

14,TRBV6-1,TRBJ1-1,TRBD1,few,CASSEGQGRTEAFF,TGTGCCAGCAGTGAGGGACAGGGCAGGACTGAAGCTTTCTTT
12,TRBV4-2,TRBJ2-7,TRBD1,NA,CASSQQGKEQYF,TGTGCCAGCAGTCAACAGGGGAAGGAGCAGTACTTC
14,TRBV4-1,TRBJ2-5,TRBD2,NA,CASSSRTSAETQYF,TGCGCCAGCAGCTCACGGACTAGTGCTGAGACCCAGTACTTC
16,TRBV6-2/TRBV6-3,TRBJ1-2,TRBD1,NA,CASSSSRDRGTYGYTF,TGTGCCAGCAGTTCGAGTCGGGACAGGGGCACTTATGGCTACACCTTC
14,TRBV6-2/TRBV6-3,TRBJ2-7,TRBD2,few,CASIPPSGSYEQYF,TGTGCCAGCATCCCTCCTAGCGGCTCCTACGAGCAGTACTTC
13,TRBV6-6,TRBJ1-4,NA,NA,CASRAGLNEKLFF,TGTGCCAGCAGGGCGGGCCTTAATGAAAAACTGTTTTTT
15,TRBV24-1,TRBJ2-1,NA,NA,CATSDPKGGYNEQFF,TGTGCCACCAGTGACCCCAAAGGGGGTTACAATGAGCAGTTCTTC
14,TRBV7-2,TRBJ2-5,NA,NA,CASSLEVGVETQYF,TGTGCCAGCAGCTTAGAAGTGGGGGTGGAGACCCAGTACTTC
17,TRBV4-3,TRBJ2-3,NA,once,CASSQDPGTPSTDTQYF,TGCGCCAGCAGCCAAGATCCGGGGACACCTAGCACAGATACGCAGTATTTT
15,TRBV15,TRBJ2-5,NA,NA,CATSRAHRDQETQYF,TGTGCCACCAGCAGGGCCCACAGGGATCAAGAGACCCAGTACTTC
16,TRBV20-1,TRBJ2-1,TRBD2,NA,CSARGFLGLASNEQFF,TGCAGTGCTAGAGGGTTTTTAGGACTAGCATCCAATGAGCAGTTCTTC
12,TRBV3-1,TRBJ1-4,TRBD1,many,CASSQGDRRLFF,TGTGCCAGCAGCCAAGGGGACAGAAGACTGTTTTTT
15,TRBV7-3,TRBJ1-1,TRBD1,NA,CASSSFRQGPYEAFF,TGTGCCAGCAGCTCGTTTCGACAGGGACCCTATGAAGCTTTCTTT
16,TRBV10-3,TRBJ1-3,NA,NA,CAISERDSHSGNTIYF,TGCGCCATCAGTGAACGGGACTCGCACTCTGGAAACACCATATATTTT
14,TRBV9,TRBJ2-5,TRBD2,NA,CASTRSGGIETQYF,TGTGCCAGCACCCGGAGCGGGGGGATAGAGACCCAGTACTTC
15,TRBV6-6,TRBJ1-2,NA,NA,CASSRELGANYGYTF,TGTGCCAGCAGCAGAGAACTCGGAGCTAACTATGGCTACACCTTC
12,TRBV12-3/TRBV12-4,TRBJ1-5,NA,NA,CASRDANQPQHF,TGTGCCAGCCGGGACGCTAATCAGCCCCAGCATTTT
13,TRBV6-6,TRBJ2-1,NA,few,CASSWGDYNEQFF,TGTGCCAGCAGTTGGGGGGACTACAATGAGCAGTTCTTC
16,TRBV6-2/TRBV6-3,TRBJ2-7,NA,NA,CASSIRGTDLPYEQYF,TGTGCCAGCAGCATCCGGGGGACAGACCTCCCCTACGAGCAGTACTTC
14,TRBV9,TRBJ1-1,NA,NA,CASSVDPRVAEAFF,TGTGCCAGCAGCGTAGATCCCAGGGTTGCTGAAGCTTTCTTT
16,TRBV2,TRBJ2-1,TRBD2,NA,CASSTGTSGSNYEQFF,TGTGCCAGCAGTACTGGGACTAGCGGGAGTAACTATGAGCAGTTCTTC
13,TRBV29-1,TRBJ2-7,NA,NA,CSVSSQISYEQYF,TGCAGCGTCTCGTCCCAGATCTCCTACGAGCAGTACTTC